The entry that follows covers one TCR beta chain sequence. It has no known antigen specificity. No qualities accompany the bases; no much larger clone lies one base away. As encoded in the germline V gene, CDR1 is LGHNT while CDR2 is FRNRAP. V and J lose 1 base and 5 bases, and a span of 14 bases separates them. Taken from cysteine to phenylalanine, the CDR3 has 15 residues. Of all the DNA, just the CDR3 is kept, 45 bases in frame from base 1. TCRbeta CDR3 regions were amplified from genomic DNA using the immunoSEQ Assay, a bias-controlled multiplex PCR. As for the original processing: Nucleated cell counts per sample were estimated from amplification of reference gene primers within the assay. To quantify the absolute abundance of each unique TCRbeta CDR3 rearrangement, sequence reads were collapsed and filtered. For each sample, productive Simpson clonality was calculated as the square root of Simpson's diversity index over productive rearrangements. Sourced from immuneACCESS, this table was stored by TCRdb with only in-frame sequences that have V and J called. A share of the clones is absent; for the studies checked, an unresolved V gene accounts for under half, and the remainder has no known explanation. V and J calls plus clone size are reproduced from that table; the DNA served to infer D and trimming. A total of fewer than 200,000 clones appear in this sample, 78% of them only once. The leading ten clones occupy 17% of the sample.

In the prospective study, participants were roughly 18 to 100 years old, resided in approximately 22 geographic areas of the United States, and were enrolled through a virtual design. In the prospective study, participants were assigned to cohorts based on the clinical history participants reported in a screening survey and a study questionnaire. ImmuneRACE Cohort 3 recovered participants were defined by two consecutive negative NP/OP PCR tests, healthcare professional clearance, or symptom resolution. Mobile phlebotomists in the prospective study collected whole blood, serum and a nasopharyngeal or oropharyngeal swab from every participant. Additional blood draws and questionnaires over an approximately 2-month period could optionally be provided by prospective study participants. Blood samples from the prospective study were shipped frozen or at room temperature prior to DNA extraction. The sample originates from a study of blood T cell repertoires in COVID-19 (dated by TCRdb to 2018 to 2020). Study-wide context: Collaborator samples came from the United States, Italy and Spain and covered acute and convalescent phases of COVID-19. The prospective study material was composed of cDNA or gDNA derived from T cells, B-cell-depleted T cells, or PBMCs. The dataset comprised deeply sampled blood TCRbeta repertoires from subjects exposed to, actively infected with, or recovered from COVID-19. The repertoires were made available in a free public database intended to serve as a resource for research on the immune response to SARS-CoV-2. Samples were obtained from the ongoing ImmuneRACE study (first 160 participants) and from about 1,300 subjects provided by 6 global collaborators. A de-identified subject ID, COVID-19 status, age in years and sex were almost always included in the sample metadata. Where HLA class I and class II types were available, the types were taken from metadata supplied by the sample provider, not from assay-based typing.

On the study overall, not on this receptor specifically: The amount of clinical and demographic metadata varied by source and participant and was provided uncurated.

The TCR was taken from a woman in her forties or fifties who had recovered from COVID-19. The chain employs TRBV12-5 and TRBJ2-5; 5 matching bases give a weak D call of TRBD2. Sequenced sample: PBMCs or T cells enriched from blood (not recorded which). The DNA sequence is TGTGCTAGTGGTTTGGGGGTGAGCGGCAGGGAGACCCAGTACTTC. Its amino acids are CASGLGVSGRETQYF.